This record concerns one TCR beta chain sequence. The data are from a study of T cell responses to AZD1222 COVID-19 vaccine. CDR1 is SGHDT, CDR2 YYEEEE, per germline. V was trimmed by 4 bases and J by 0 bases, leaving 23 bases between them. CDR3 length equals 18 residues. Produced via immunoSEQ multiplex PCR; TCRdb's table is partial and in-frame only. The sample consists of 140,000 to 150,000 clones, 80% to 90% of them appearing once. The input for sequencing was peripheral blood, taken on day 0 of AZD1222 vaccination. The source of this sequence is an adult in good health. This rearrangement joins TRBV5-6 to TRBJ2-7; unclear D gene. The CDR3 sequence: CASSPSRILSGDSYEQYF. CDR3 DNA sequence: TGTGCCAGCAGCCCATCCCGAATTCTCTCCGGAGACTCCTACGAGCAGTACTTC. Full variable domain (remainder filled in from reference TRBV5-6 and TRBJ2-7): DAGVTQSPTHLIKTRGQQVTLRCSPKSGHDTVSWYQQALGQGPQFIFQYYEEEERQRGNFPDRFSGHQFPNYSSELNVNALLLGDSALYLCASSPSRILSGDSYEQYFGPGTRLTVT.